The 27 T cell receptor beta chains below come from one sample, sequenced in a study of spatial heterogeneity in lung cancer. Time point in this sample: sample taken at primary tumor resection. Whole RNA, which was extracted from tumor, nontumor lung tissue or frozen PBMC, was sequenced without any cell sorting. TCRdb processed the 5' RACE reads anew with MiXCR; each CDR3 protein has one entry. Among 15,000 to 20,000 distinct CDR3 sequences, 20% to 25% were seen once, and the ten largest hold 19%. The sample was PBMCs, taken at surgery. These receptors were collected from a female donor with early-stage non-small cell lung cancer.

This chain links TRBV23-1 with TRBJ2-5, with D perhaps matching TRBD1 or TRBD2 (6 bases each). TRBV23-1 is an ORF, with its function uncertain. Trimming removed 9 bases at V and 3 bases at J, with 29 bases between. CDR3 length equals 18 residues. CDR3 nucleotides: TGCGCCAGTAGTGCCCCACAGGGAGGCGCGGTTGTGGAAGAGACCCAGTACTTC. The encoded protein is CASSAPQGGAVVEETQYF.

This clonotype was counted ten times or more. The V gene is TRBV7-2, the J gene TRBJ1-1, with TRBD1 as a possible D gene (5 bases). The germline gives CDR1 SGHTA, CDR2 FQGNSA. V gave up 5 bases and J gave up 0 bases, with 13 bases separating them. The CDR3 spans 15 residues. The CDR3 protein is CASSLTVSMNTEAFF. The CDR3 nucleotides read TGTGCCAGCAGCCTGACAGTTAGTATGAACACTGAAGCTTTCTTT.

This clonotype was recorded many times. This chain joins TRBV20-1 and TRBJ2-1, with 10 bases aligning to TRBD2. Trimming at V came to 3 bases and at J to 13 bases, leaving 6 bases not matched to a gene. CDR1 and CDR2 from the germline V gene are DFQATT and SNEGSKA (reference sequence). This CDR3 spans 12 amino acids. The CDR3 nucleotides are TGCAGTGCTAGGCTAGCGGGAGTACGACAGTTCTTC. This sequence encodes CSARLAGVRQFF.

The chain uses TRBV4-3 and TRBJ1-3, with D possibly being TRBD1 (5 bases). The germline V gene encodes CDR1 LGHNA and CDR2 YSLEER. The CDR3 is 18 amino acids. Trimming removed 0 bases from V and 0 bases from J, with 15 bases in between. Written as DNA, the CDR3 is TGCGCCAGCAGCCAAGACGCATCCGGGGCCTACTCTGGAAACACCATATATTTT. Residues: CASSQDASGAYSGNTIYF.

The genes are TRBV2 and TRBJ2-3; the D is unclear. Germline assignment: CDR1 SNHLY and CDR2 FYNNEI. This CDR3 comprises 15 residues. Trimming removed 3 bases from V and 2 bases from J, with 12 bases in between. DNA of the CDR3: TGTGCCAGCAGTGACATCGGTGGCTACACAGATACGCAGTATTTT. Amino acid sequence: CASSDIGGYTDTQYF.

By share, this clonotype ranks as medium-sized. The chain couples TRBV4-3 to TRBJ2-1, with TRBD2 identical over 7 bases. This CDR3 is built from 16 residues. Germline loops: CDR1 LGHNA, CDR2 YSLEER. The V segment lost 4 bases and the J segment 0 bases; nucleotides outside the gene matches: 6. This CDR3 is CASSPQTGGSYNEQFF. In DNA, the CDR3 is TGCGCCAGCAGCCCCCAAACGGGGGGCTCCTACAATGAGCAGTTCTTC.

This rearrangement joins TRBV29-1 to TRBJ2-6, with D possibly being TRBD1 or TRBD2 (6 bases each). V lost 7 bases and J lost 2, with 18 bases in between. This CDR3 is 16 amino acids long. Germline loops: CDR1 SQVTM, CDR2 ANQGSEA. The CDR3, as DNA: TGCAGCGCCGAGGGAGGAGGGGGAACTGGGGCCAACGTCCTGACTTTC. Amino acids: CSAEGGGGTGANVLTF.

This clonotype appeared many times. This rearrangement joins TRBV4-3 to TRBJ2-1; D remains ambiguous. Germline V gene lookup returns CDR1 LGHNA and CDR2 YSLEER. Trimming shortened V by 6 bases and J by 5 bases, and 14 bases separated the two germline ends. This CDR3 region has 14 residues. CDR3 residues: CASSPQTLDNEQFF. CDR3 DNA: TGCGCCAGCAGTCCGCAAACGTTGGACAATGAGCAGTTCTTC.

This clonotype has a count of ten or more. The V and J genes are TRBV3-1 and TRBJ2-3; 7 bases map to TRBD2. Germline CDR1 reads LGHDT; CDR2 reads YNNKEL (reference sequence). V lost 3 bases and J lost 6; bases outside the gene matches: 3. This CDR3 has 13 residues. The CDR3 loop reads CASSQAGVDTQYF. The DNA of the CDR3 is TGTGCCAGCAGCCAGGCGGGAGTGGATACGCAGTATTTT.

The CDR3 protein is CASSLQGVHYEQYV. CDR3 nucleotide sequence: TGTGCCAGCAGCTTACAGGGTGTACACTACGAGCAGTACGTC. The chain links TRBV5-6 to TRBJ2-7; D perhaps matches TRBD1 (6 bases). V was cut by 2 bases and J by 3 bases, with 12 bases left in between. Germline V gene sequence: CDR1 SGHDT, CDR2 YYEEEE. The CDR3 covers 14 residues.

The chain links TRBV7-9 to TRBJ2-3; D uncertain. Germline CDR1 SEHNR, CDR2 FQNEAQ (reference sequence). CDR3 length: 12 amino acids. Trimming pared 5 bases from V and 6 bases from J, leaving 9 bases between. CDR3: CASSPGQDTQYF. The CDR3 DNA sequence: TGTGCCAGCAGCCCCGGGCAGGATACGCAGTATTTT.

By share, this clonotype ranks as medium-sized (0.01 to 0.1%). The V and J genes are TRBV18 and TRBJ1-5, with a weak D call TRBD1 (5 bases). CDR1 and CDR2 from the germline V gene are KGHSH and LQKENI. V lost 3 bases, J lost 4 bases, and 7 bases lay in between. CDR3 size: 13 residues. CDR3 region: CASSPDRNQPQHF. CDR3 nucleotides: TGTGCCAGCTCACCCGACAGAAATCAGCCCCAGCATTTT.

This clonotype is labeled as medium-sized. The chain couples TRBV7-2 to TRBJ2-7; D gene unclear. The CDR3 contains 14 residues. Looked up from germline, CDR1 is SGHTA and CDR2 is FQGNSA. Trimming cost V 3 bases and J 0 bases, with 9 bases left between them. The CDR3 loop is CASSFSSTSYEQYF. The CDR3 DNA sequence: TGTGCCAGCAGCTTCAGTAGTACCTCCTACGAGCAGTACTTC.

In this sample, this clonotype turned up many times. This chain connects TRBV7-2 to TRBJ2-1, with 11 nucleotides matching TRBD2. V shed 5 bases and J 7 bases; nucleotides not matched to a gene: 4. The CDR3 consists of 14 residues. Germline CDR1 SGHTA, CDR2 FQGNSA. The CDR3 loop is CASSPRLAGNEQFF. The CDR3 nucleotides are TGTGCCAGCAGCCCCCGACTAGCGGGGAATGAGCAGTTCTTC. The whole variable domain, remainder taken from reference TRBV7-2 and TRBJ2-1, is GAGVSQSPSNKVTEKGKDVELRCDPISGHTALYWYRQSLGQGLEFLIYFQGNSAPDKSGLPSDRFSAERTGGSVSTLTIQRTQQEDSAVYLCASSPRLAGNEQFFGPGTRLTVL.

This chain connects TRBV7-6 to TRBJ2-4; no clear D. Per germline, CDR1 SGHVS and CDR2 FNYEAQ. V was clipped by 4 bases and J by 4 bases, with 11 bases between them. This CDR3 comprises 14 residues. The CDR3 DNA is TGTGCCAGCAGCTCGCCCCAATGGAAAAACATTCAGTACTTC. Protein: CASSSPQWKNIQYF.

This clonotype was seen repeatedly, ten times or more. The V call is TRBV9, the J call TRBJ1-1; D uncertain. Deletions cut 4 bases from V and 3 bases from J, with 16 bases between. The CDR3 extends over 15 amino acids. Per the germline V gene, CDR1 is SGDLS and CDR2 is YYNGEE. CDR3 sequence: CASSTRGGQDTEAFF. The CDR3 coding sequence is TGTGCCAGCAGCACTAGAGGAGGTCAGGACACTGAAGCTTTCTTT.

In its sample, this clonotype was seen many times. The chain employs TRBV20-1 and TRBJ2-5; the D gene is possibly TRBD1 (7 bases). Germline V gives CDR1 DFQATT, CDR2 SNEGSKA (reference sequence). Trimming removed 1 base at V and 7 bases at J, with 22 bases between. The CDR3 sequence is 16 residues long. The CDR3 DNA reads TGCAGTGCTAGAGTGAAAGGGCAGCAGGGGGGAGGGACCCAGTACTTC. It specifies CSARVKGQQGGGTQYF.

This clonotype was counted at least ten times. This chain joins TRBV20-1 and TRBJ2-1; D ambiguous. V was trimmed by 5 bases and J by 4 bases, leaving 6 bases between them. Germline CDR1 is DFQATT and CDR2 is SNEGSKA (reference sequence). This CDR3 has 11 amino acids. CDR3 in DNA: TGCAGTGCTTTGAATTACAATGAGCAGTTCTTC. This translates into CSALNYNEQFF.

The sample holds many counts of this clonotype. The CDR3 nucleotides read TGTGCCAGCTCACCACACCACACAGATACGCAGTATTTT. Amino acids: CASSPHHTDTQYF. The rearrangement joins TRBV18 to TRBJ2-3; D remains ambiguous. V was pared by 1 base and J by 2 bases, with 4 bases between. Germline V lookup: CDR1 KGHSH, CDR2 LQKENI. This CDR3 is 13 amino acids long.

This clonotype has a count of ten or more. This sequence joins TRBV6-2 or TRBV6-3 and TRBJ2-2; no clear D. V lost 6 bases and J lost 5, with 13 bases in between. Germline CDR1 MNHEY, CDR2 SVGEGT. The length of the CDR3 is 14 residues. CDR3 region: CASSSGWITGELFF. CDR3 DNA: TGTGCCAGCAGCTCCGGCTGGATTACCGGGGAGCTGTTTTTT.

This clonotype is classed as medium-sized. This chain joins TRBV18 and TRBJ2-3; D is unclear. The V end lost 4 bases, the J end lost 2 bases, and 1 base lay between the germline ends. The CDR3 is 11 amino acids. The germline V gene has CDR1 KGHSH and CDR2 LQKENI. In DNA, the CDR3 is TGTGCCAGCTCACTCACAGATACGCAGTATTTT. Protein product: CASSLTDTQYF.

This clonotype was recorded many times. The chain carries TRBV7-2 and TRBJ2-3, with 8 bases that match TRBD2. The CDR3 has 14 amino acids. The germline V gene has CDR1 SGHTA and CDR2 FQGNSA. With 5 bases clipped from V and 1 base from J, the junction kept 2 bases outside the gene matches. CDR3: CASSPGGGTDTQYF. In nucleotides, the CDR3 is TGTGCCAGCAGCCCGGGGGGGGGCACAGATACGCAGTATTTT.

This clonotype has just a few counts. The V and J genes are TRBV6-6 and TRBJ2-7, with a weak D call TRBD2 (5 bases). The CDR3 is made up of 14 amino acids. The germline gives CDR1 MNHNY, CDR2 SVGAGI (reference sequence). Trimming removed 0 bases from V and 0 bases from J, with 6 bases in between. Written as DNA, the CDR3 is TGTGCCAGCAGTTACTCCGACTACTCCTACGAGCAGTACGTC. Translated, it gives CASSYSDYSYEQYV.

This clonotype was counted a few times. The chain links TRBV18 to TRBJ1-5; D unclear. The CDR3 is 16 residues long. CDR1 KGHSH and CDR2 LQKENI come from the germline V gene. V dropped 3 bases and J dropped 4 bases, with 16 bases sitting between them. CDR3 DNA: TGTGCCAGCTCACCCTCGGAGTGGAGGGAGAATCAGCCCCAGCATTTT. Its protein product is CASSPSEWRENQPQHF.

The chain carries TRBV20-1 and TRBJ2-1, with 10 bases lining up with TRBD2. The CDR3 covers 17 residues. Per germline, CDR1 DFQATT and CDR2 SNEGSKA (reference sequence). The V segment lost 0 bases and the J segment 6 bases; nucleotides outside the gene matches: 11. The CDR3 DNA is TGCAGTGCTAGAGATCTAGCCCTAGCGGGAGTTTCCAATGAGCAGTTCTTC. This sequence encodes CSARDLALAGVSNEQFF.

This clonotype was found once. The chain employs TRBV3-1 and TRBJ1-5; D perhaps matches TRBD1 (5 bases). Germline values: CDR1 LGHDT, CDR2 YNNKEL (reference sequence). The V gene lost 0 bases and the J gene lost 7 bases, with 10 bases spanning the gap. This CDR3 comprises 14 residues. CDR3 loop: CASSQDMGGQPQHF. The CDR3 bases are TGTGCCAGCAGCCAAGATATGGGGGGACAGCCCCAGCATTTT.

There are many counts of this clonotype. The rearrangement joins TRBV7-2 to TRBJ1-3; 8 positions match TRBD1. The germline V gene has CDR1 SGHTA and CDR2 FQGNSA. The trim removed 5 bases at V and 0 bases at J, leaving 6 bases unmatched. This CDR3 region has 16 residues. The CDR3 spells CASSEQGGVSGNTIYF. The CDR3 nucleotides are TGTGCCAGCAGCGAACAGGGGGGGGTCTCTGGAAACACCATATATTTT. Using reference TRBV7-2 and TRBJ1-3 for the parts outside the CDR3, the full variable domain is GAGVSQSPSNKVTEKGKDVELRCDPISGHTALYWYRQSLGQGLEFLIYFQGNSAPDKSGLPSDRFSAERTGGSVSTLTIQRTQQEDSAVYLCASSEQGGVSGNTIYFGEGSWLTVV.